This TCR beta chain stems from a study of cytomegalovirus exposure and HLA in healthy donors. Use of 60 Vbeta and 13 Jbeta primers characterized the PCR. TCRdb's table, derived via immunoSEQ multiplex PCR, lists solely in-frame clones and lacks some. The table records under 130,000 clones, 83% of them present only once. The ends lost 5 bases at V and 7 bases at J; junction bases unmatched: 16. Germline V gene lookup returns CDR1 SGHVS and CDR2 FQNEAQ. CDR3 size: 17 residues. This receptor was taken from a young man in good health and CMV-seronegative. The sequencing sample was made of PBMCs. The V and J genes are TRBV7-8 and TRBJ2-5, with 10 bases identical to TRBD1. The CDR3 here is CASSQAPQDRGRVTQYF. The CDR3 DNA reads as TGTGCCAGCAGCCAAGCCCCCCAAGACAGGGGGCGGGTGACCCAGTACTTC.